The clone carrying this T cell receptor beta chain was recorded only once. The data belong to a study of blood T cell repertoires in COVID-19. Original processing methods: Reference gene primer amplification gave nucleated cell count estimates. Measured with immunoSEQ multiplex PCR; TCRdb has only the in-frame clones, and not every one. V, J and clone size derive from that table, while D and trimming were established from the DNA sequence. The sample carries 300,000 or so clones, 89% recorded once. The TCR sequence derives from a man aged 18 to 35 who had recovered from COVID-19. The specimen was peripheral blood.

For the CDR3, the DNA is TGTGCCAGCAGCAGGGGAGAGGACACTGAAGCTTTCTTT. Encoded protein: CASSRGEDTEAFF. The chain recombines TRBV25-1 with TRBJ1-1, with D tentatively TRBD1 (6 bases). With 6 bases removed from V and 3 bases from J, the gap between germline ends came to 11 bases. The CDR3 loop spans 13 amino acids. From germline, CDR1 is MGHDK and CDR2 SYGVNS.